This T cell receptor beta chain was identified during a study of blood T cell repertoires in COVID-19 (TCRdb year 2020). In the study overall: Collaborator samples came from the United States, Italy and Spain and covered acute and convalescent phases of COVID-19. The material from the prospective study consisted of cDNA or gDNA derived from T cells, B-cell-depleted T cells, or PBMCs. Subjects who had been exposed to COVID-19, were actively infected with it, or had recovered from it provided the deeply sampled blood TCRbeta repertoires that made up the dataset. The repertoires were released in a freely available public database meant as a resource for research on the immune response to SARS-CoV-2. The samples were drawn from the first 160 participants of the ongoing ImmuneRACE study and from 950 to 1,500 subjects provided by 6 global collaborators. The sample metadata nearly always contained a de-identified subject ID, COVID-19 status, age in years and sex. Where available, HLA class I and class II types were obtained from metadata supplied by the sample provider rather than from assay-based typing.

Of note for this clone: Its antigen specificity is not known. No qualities accompany the bases; no much larger clone lies one base away.

Beyond this particular receptor, the publication reports: The quantity of clinical and demographic metadata differed by source and by participant and was supplied without curation.

The junction carries 12 bases between V and J, which are trimmed by 0 bases and 3 bases respectively. The germline V gene sets CDR1 to SGHRS and CDR2 to YFSETQ. The CDR3 starts with the cysteine, ends with the phenylalanine, and has 15 residues. The entry retains the CDR3 DNA only, 45 bases that are in frame from base 1. Whole blood was collected in K2EDTA tubes by collaborating institutions according to the institutions' own protocols. For TCRbeta analysis, collaborator samples were shipped as frozen whole blood, as isolated PBMCs, or as DNA extracted from either sample type. TCRbeta CDR3 regions were amplified from genomic DNA by means of the immunoSEQ Assay, a bias-controlled multiplex PCR. In the paper's pipeline: The number of nucleated cells in each sample was estimated from the amplification of reference gene primers within the assay. Sequence reads were collapsed and filtered to measure the absolute abundance of every unique TCRbeta CDR3 rearrangement. For each sample, productive Simpson clonality was calculated as the square root of Simpson's diversity index across productive rearrangements. The table was pulled from immuneACCESS by TCRdb, which kept in-frame rearrangements only. Such tables lose some clones; where checked, under half of the loss comes from unresolved V genes, and the rest has no known cause. V, J and clone size were drawn from that table, and D and trimming were deduced from the DNA. The sample table records about 190,000 clones; roughly 89% of these occur just once. The top ten hold around 7% of the sample.

This sequence uses TRBV5-1 and TRBJ2-5; the D gene is unclear. The specimen sequenced was peripheral blood. The source is a man aged 40-55 years with acute or convalescent COVID-19. The CDR3 sequence is CASSLGSRNEETQYF. The sequenced DNA is TGCGCCAGCAGCTTGGGGAGTCGAAATGAAGAGACCCAGTACTTC. Outside the CDR3, residues come from the reference TRBV5-1 and TRBJ2-5 proteins, so the full variable domain is: KAGVTQTPRYLIKTRGQQVTLSCSPISGHRSVSWYQQTPGQGLQFLFEYFSETQRNKGNFPGRFSGRQFSNSRSEMNVSTLELGDSALYLCASSLGSRNEETQYFGPGTRLLVL.